This T cell receptor beta chain was recorded in a study of blood T cell repertoires in COVID-19. Turning to the study itself: The analysed material was cDNA or gDNA that came from T cells, B-cell-depleted T cells, or PBMCs.

CDR3 size: 15 residues. The germline V gene has CDR1 SGHNT and CDR2 YYREEE (reference sequence). Between the trimmed V and J ends, which lost 1 base and 2 bases, there was a span of 11 bases. Assay: immunoSEQ multiplex PCR; the TCRdb copy retains only in-frame clones and omits some. The repertoire holds some 140,000 clones, with approximately 88% as singletons. Sequencing was done on a sample of peripheral blood. The clonotype originates from a man between 60 and 75 years old with acute or convalescent COVID-19. The chain has TRBV5-4 and TRBJ2-3, with D hard to call. CDR3 in amino acids: CASSLSARATDTQYF. CDR3 coding DNA: TGTGCCAGCAGCTTGTCCGCACGAGCCACAGATACGCAGTATTTT.